Sequencing of this TCR beta chain was carried out in a study of monozygotic twins with cystic fibrosis. Study-level background: With roughly 16 PCR cycles, barcoded libraries came from 2.5 to 3.5 micrograms of fragmented DNA.

The ends lost 3 bases at V and 3 bases at J; junction bases unmatched: 4. This CDR3 contains 15 residues. Germline V gene sequence: CDR1 KGHSH, CDR2 LQKENI. Assay used: immunoSEQ multiplex PCR; TCRdb lists only in-frame clones, some missing. This repertoire shows approximately 8,700 clones, approximately 91% found once; its top ten account for roughly 5.9%. The receptor comes from a boy between 2 and 10 years old with cystic fibrosis. The chain links TRBV18 to TRBJ2-2, with 7 bases lining up with TRBD1. What was sequenced was blood. CDR3 loop: CASSPRTGHTGELFF. The DNA for the CDR3 is TGTGCCAGCTCACCGAGGACAGGCCACACCGGGGAGCTGTTTTTT.